What follows are 12 T cell receptor beta chains derived from one specimen sequenced in a study of preoperative IRX-2 immunotherapy in early breast cancer. This table comes from immunoSEQ multiplex PCR, and its TCRdb copy is limited to in-frame clones, with some not included. The data show 25,000 or so clones, more than 80% seen once. Treatment meaning: preoperative locoregional IRX-2 cytokine immunotherapy. This sample comprised tumor tissue, obtained after IRX-2 immunotherapy. These receptors originate from a human donor with breast cancer.

V usage is TRBV7-9 and J usage is TRBJ2-7; 9 bases align to TRBD2. V gave up 1 base and J gave up 0 bases; unmatched junction bases: 4. The germline gives CDR1 SEHNR, CDR2 FQNEAQ (reference sequence). The CDR3 is made up of 16 amino acids. Here the CDR3 DNA reads TGTGCCAGCAGCTTAGTCGGGCGGGGGGGCTCCTACGAGCAGTACTTC. Residues: CASSLVGRGGSYEQYF.

J is TRBJ2-5 and V is TRBV7-9; D remains ambiguous. CDR3 length: 14 amino acids. Trimming shortened V by 1 base and J by 7 bases, and 13 bases separated the two germline ends. CDR1 is SEHNR and CDR2 is FQNEAQ in the germline V gene (reference sequence). The CDR3 loop reads CASSLEGSERTQYF. DNA of the CDR3: TGTGCCAGCAGCTTAGAGGGCTCCGAACGGACCCAGTACTTC.

A single count supports this clone. This chain uses TRBV15 with TRBJ1-1, with D unclear. V gave up 6 bases and J gave up 5 bases, with 13 bases separating them. The CDR3 runs 13 residues. Germline-derived CDR1 and CDR2 are LNHNV and YYDKDF (reference sequence). CDR3 nucleotides: TGTGCCACCAGTTCAGGTATCAAGACTGAAGCTTTCTTT. This sequence encodes CATSSGIKTEAFF. Together with reference TRBV15 and TRBJ1-1, the CDR3 gives the full variable domain: DAMVIQNPRYQVTQFGKPVTLSCSQTLNHNVMYWYQQKSSQAPKLLFHYYDKDFNNEADTPDNFQSRRPNTSFCFLDIRSPGLGDTAMYLCATSSGIKTEAFFGQGTRLTVV.

This chain connects TRBV27 to TRBJ1-4; no clear D. Trimming stripped 4 bases from V and 8 bases from J, with 11 bases between. From germline, CDR1 is MNHEY and CDR2 SMNVEV (reference sequence). The CDR3 covers 13 residues. The CDR3 region is CASSYLRREKLFF. The CDR3 bases are TGTGCCAGCAGTTACCTTCGAAGGGAAAAACTGTTTTTT.

The genes are TRBV15 and TRBJ1-6; 7 positions match TRBD1. Unmatched junction bases numbered 5, after V lost 5 bases and J lost 7 bases. This CDR3 has 14 amino acids. CDR1 and CDR2 (germline): LNHNV, YYDKDF (reference sequence). CDR3 in DNA: TGTGCCACCAGCGGCGGGACAGTAAATTCACCCCTCCACTTT. Its protein product is CATSGGTVNSPLHF. The complete variable domain, with remaining parts taken from reference TRBV15 and TRBJ1-6, reads DAMVIQNPRYQVTQFGKPVTLSCSQTLNHNVMYWYQQKSSQAPKLLFHYYDKDFNNEADTPDNFQSRRPNTSFCFLDIRSPGLGDTAMYLCATSGGTVNSPLHFGNGTRLTVT.

The chain carries TRBV11-3 and TRBJ2-7; TRBD2 might be the D (6 bases). This CDR3 has 12 amino acids. In germline, CDR1 is SGHNT, CDR2 YENEEA. Trimming pared 1 base from V and 6 bases from J, leaving 7 bases between. CDR3 region: CASSLVGGEQYF. CDR3 coding DNA: TGTGCCAGCAGCTTAGTCGGGGGCGAGCAGTACTTC.

This clone was counted only a few times. The chain recombines TRBV6-4 with TRBJ1-2; D unresolved. The V gene lost 2 bases and the J gene lost 4 bases, with 5 bases spanning the gap. CDR1 and CDR2 from the germline V gene are MRHNA and SNTAGT. CDR3 size: 12 residues. The CDR3 here is CASSDDGYGYTF. CDR3 sequence (DNA): TGTGCCAGCAGTGACGACGGCTATGGCTACACCTTC.

The J gene is TRBJ1-1, the V gene TRBV4-1; D gene uncertain. Germline V gives CDR1 MGHRA, CDR2 YSYEKL. This CDR3 has 13 residues. V was pared by 3 bases and J by 0 bases, with 5 bases between. The chain's CDR3 is CASSHPLNTEAFF. CDR3 DNA sequence: TGCGCCAGCAGCCACCCGCTGAACACTGAAGCTTTCTTT.

J is TRBJ2-3 and V is TRBV10-1; 7 bases match TRBD2. The CDR3 has 15 residues. Looked up from germline, CDR1 is WNHNN and CDR2 is SYGVQD (reference sequence). J was trimmed by 2 bases and V by 5 bases; bases with no gene match: 7. CDR3 DNA sequence: TGCGCCAGCAGTCCTCTGACTAGCTACACAGATACGCAGTATTTT. Amino acid sequence: CASSPLTSYTDTQYF.

This sequence joins TRBV7-9 and TRBJ1-2; TRBD1 matches at 7 bases. V shed 10 bases and J 5 bases; nucleotides not matched to a gene: 7. The CDR3 consists of 12 residues. Per germline, CDR1 SEHNR and CDR2 FQNEAQ (reference sequence). The CDR3 DNA follows: TGTGCCACCCACGGGACAGTTTATGGCTACACCTTC. This sequence encodes CATHGTVYGYTF.

The V call is TRBV9, the J call TRBJ1-2, with D tentatively TRBD1 (5 bases). V was trimmed by 3 bases and J by 4 bases, leaving 16 bases between them. CDR1 SGDLS and CDR2 YYNGEE come from the germline V gene. The CDR3 extends over 15 amino acids. DNA of the CDR3: TGTGCCAGCAGCGGAGAAGGGAAGGGGTCCTATGGCTACACCTTC. This encodes CASSGEGKGSYGYTF.

The chain has TRBV18 and TRBJ2-1, with 11 bases matching TRBD2. This CDR3 has 16 amino acids. Trimming at V came to 2 bases and at J to 9 bases, leaving 9 bases not matched to a gene. Germline V gene lookup returns CDR1 KGHSH and CDR2 LQKENI. CDR3 bases: TGTGCCAGCTCACCATCGATTAGCGGGGGGGCCGGTGAGCAGTTCTTC. Protein: CASSPSISGGAGEQFF. The whole variable domain, remainder taken from reference TRBV18 and TRBJ2-1, is NAGVMQNPRHLVRRRGQEARLRCSPMKGHSHVYWYRQLPEEGLKFMVYLQKENIIDESGMPKERFSAEFPKEGPSILRIQQVVRGDSAAYFCASSPSISGGAGEQFFGPGTRLTVL.